The TCR beta chain under discussion was sequenced for a study of control samples from healthy donors and cancer patients. Method: immunoSEQ multiplex PCR; TCRdb's copy keeps in-frame clones and lacks some. The data show 80,000 to 100,000 clones, around 90% seen once. V dropped 6 bases and J dropped 0; count of bases not matched to a gene: 3. The CDR3 consists of 14 residues. CDR1 and CDR2 from the germline V gene are ENHRY and SYGVKD. This clone was observed at least ten times. The sample consisted of blood. This TCR was recovered from a man aged 25 to 45 in good health. The rearrangement links TRBV10-3 to TRBJ1-1; 8 nucleotides line up with TRBD1. CDR3 residues: CAIRDRDMNTEAFF. DNA of the CDR3: TGTGCCATCAGGGACAGGGATATGAACACTGAAGCTTTCTTT.